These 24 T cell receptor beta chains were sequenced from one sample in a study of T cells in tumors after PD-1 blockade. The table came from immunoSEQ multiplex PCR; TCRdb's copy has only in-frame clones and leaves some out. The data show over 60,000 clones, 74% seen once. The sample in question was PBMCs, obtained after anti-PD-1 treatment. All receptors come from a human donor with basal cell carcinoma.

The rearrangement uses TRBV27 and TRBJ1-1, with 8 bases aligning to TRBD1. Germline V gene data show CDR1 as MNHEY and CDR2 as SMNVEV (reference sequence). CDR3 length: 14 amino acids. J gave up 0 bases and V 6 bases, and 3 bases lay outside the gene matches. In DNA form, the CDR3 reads TGTGCCAGCAGGCGACAGGGGATGAACACTGAAGCTTTCTTT. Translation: CASRRQGMNTEAFF.

This CDR3 reads CASSQTTSGGPDTQYF. Written as DNA, the CDR3 is TGTGCCAGCAGCCAGACGACTAGCGGGGGCCCAGATACGCAGTATTTT. The chain recombines TRBV4-2 with TRBJ2-3; 12 positions agree with TRBD2. The V and J ends lost 3 bases and 4 bases, in that order; junction bases with no gene match: 5. The CDR3 extends over 16 amino acids. CDR1 is LGHNA, CDR2 YNFKEQ, per germline.

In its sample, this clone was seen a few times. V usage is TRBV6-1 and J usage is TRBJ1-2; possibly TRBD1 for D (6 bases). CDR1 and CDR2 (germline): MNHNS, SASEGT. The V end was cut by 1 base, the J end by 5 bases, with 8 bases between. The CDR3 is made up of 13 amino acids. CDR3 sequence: CASSEDRVYGYTF. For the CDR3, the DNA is TGTGCCAGCAGTGAAGACAGGGTGTATGGCTACACCTTC.

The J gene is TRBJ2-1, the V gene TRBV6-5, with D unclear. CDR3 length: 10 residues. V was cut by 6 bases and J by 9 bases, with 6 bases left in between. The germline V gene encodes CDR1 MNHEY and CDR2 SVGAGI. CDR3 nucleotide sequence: TGTGCCAGCAGGAATGTTGAGCAGTTCTTC. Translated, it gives CASRNVEQFF.

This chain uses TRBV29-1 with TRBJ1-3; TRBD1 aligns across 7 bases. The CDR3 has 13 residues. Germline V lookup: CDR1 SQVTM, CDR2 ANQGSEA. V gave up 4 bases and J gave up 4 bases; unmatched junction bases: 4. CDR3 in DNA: TGCAGCGTTGTTTGGACAGGCGGAAACACCATATATTTT. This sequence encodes CSVVWTGGNTIYF.

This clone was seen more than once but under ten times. The CDR3 DNA follows: TGCGCCAGCAGCTTGATGGGGACAACCTACGAGCAGTACTTC. Translated, it gives CASSLMGTTYEQYF. The rearrangement links TRBV5-1 to TRBJ2-7; D possibly corresponds to TRBD1 (6 bases). Trimming cost V 1 base and J 2 bases, with 10 bases left between them. Per the germline V gene, CDR1 is SGHRS and CDR2 is YFSETQ. This CDR3 is built from 14 residues.

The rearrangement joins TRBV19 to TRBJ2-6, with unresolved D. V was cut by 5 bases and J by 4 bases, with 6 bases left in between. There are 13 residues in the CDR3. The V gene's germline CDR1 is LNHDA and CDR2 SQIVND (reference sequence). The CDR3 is CASSPVGANVLTF. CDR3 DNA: TGTGCCAGTAGTCCCGTCGGGGCCAACGTCCTGACTTTC.

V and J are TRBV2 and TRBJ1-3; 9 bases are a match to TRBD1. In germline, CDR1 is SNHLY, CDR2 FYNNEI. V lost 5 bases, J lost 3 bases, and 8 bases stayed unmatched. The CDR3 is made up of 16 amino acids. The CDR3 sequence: CASSFTGGAGGNTIYF. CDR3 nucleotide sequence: TGTGCCAGCAGTTTCACAGGGGGCGCGGGTGGAAACACCATATATTTT.

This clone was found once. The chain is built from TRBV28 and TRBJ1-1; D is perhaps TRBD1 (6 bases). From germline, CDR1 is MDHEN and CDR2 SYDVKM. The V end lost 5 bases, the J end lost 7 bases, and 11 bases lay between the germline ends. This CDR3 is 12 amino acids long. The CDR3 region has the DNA TGTGCCAGCAGTGAGGGGGTGGATGAAGCTTTCTTT. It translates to CASSEGVDEAFF.

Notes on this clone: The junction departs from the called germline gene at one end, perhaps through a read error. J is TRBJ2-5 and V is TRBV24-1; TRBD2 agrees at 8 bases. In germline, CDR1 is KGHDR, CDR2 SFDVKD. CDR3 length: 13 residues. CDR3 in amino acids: CATNDLGAGTRYF. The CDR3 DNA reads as TGTGCCACCAATGATTTAGGGGCCGGGACTAGGTACTTC.

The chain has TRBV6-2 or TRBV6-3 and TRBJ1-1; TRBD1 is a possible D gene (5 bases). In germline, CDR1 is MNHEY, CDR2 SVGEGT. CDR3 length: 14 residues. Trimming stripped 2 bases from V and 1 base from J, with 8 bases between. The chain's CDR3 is CASSYAGGNTEAFF. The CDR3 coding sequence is TGTGCCAGCAGTTACGCTGGGGGGAACACTGAAGCTTTCTTT.

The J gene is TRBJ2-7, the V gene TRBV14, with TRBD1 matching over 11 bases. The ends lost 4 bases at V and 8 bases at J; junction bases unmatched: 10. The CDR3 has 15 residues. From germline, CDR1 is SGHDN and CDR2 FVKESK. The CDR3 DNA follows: TGTGCCAGCAGCCCGATGGACAGGGGGCGCAGTCAGCAGTACTTC. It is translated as CASSPMDRGRSQQYF.

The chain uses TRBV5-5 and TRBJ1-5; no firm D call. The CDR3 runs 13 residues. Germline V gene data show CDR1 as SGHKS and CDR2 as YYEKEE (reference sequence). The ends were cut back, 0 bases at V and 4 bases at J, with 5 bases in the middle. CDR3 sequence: CASSLVGNQPQHF. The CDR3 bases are TGTGCCAGCAGCTTGGTCGGGAATCAGCCCCAGCATTTT. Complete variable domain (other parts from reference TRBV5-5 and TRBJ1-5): DAGVTQSPTHLIKTRGQQVTLRCSPISGHKSVSWYQQVLGQGPQFIFQYYEKEERGRGNFPDRFSARQFPNYSSELNVNALLLGDSALYLCASSLVGNQPQHFGDGTRLSIL.

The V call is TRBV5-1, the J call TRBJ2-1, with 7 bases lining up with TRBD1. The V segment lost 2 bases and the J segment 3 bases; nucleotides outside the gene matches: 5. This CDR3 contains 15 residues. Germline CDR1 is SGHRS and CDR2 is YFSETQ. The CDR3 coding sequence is TGCGCCAGCAGCTTCCGACAGGGTGTCTACAATGAGCAGTTCTTC. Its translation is CASSFRQGVYNEQFF.

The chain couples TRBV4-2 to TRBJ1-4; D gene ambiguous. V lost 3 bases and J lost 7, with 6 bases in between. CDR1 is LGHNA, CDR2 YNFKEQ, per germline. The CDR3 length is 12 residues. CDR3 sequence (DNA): TGTGCCAGCAGCCAGAGGGTTGAAAAACTGTTTTTT. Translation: CASSQRVEKLFF.

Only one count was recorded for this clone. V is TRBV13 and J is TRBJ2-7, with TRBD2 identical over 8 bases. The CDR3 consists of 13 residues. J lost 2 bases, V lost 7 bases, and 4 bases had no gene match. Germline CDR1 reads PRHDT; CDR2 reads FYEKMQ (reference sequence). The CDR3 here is CASTRGGAYEQYF. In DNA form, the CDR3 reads TGTGCCAGCACCCGGGGGGGGGCCTACGAGCAGTACTTC. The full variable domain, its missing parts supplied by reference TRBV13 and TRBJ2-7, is AAGVIQSPRHLIKEKRETATLKCYPIPRHDTVYWYQQGPGQDPQFLISFYEKMQSDKGSIPDRFSAQQFSDYHSELNMSSLELGDSALYFCASTRGGAYEQYFGPGTRLTVT.

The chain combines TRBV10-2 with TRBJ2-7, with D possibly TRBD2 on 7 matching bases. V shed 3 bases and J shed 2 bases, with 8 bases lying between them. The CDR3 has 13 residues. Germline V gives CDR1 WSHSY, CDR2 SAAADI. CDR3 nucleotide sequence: TGCGCCAGCAGTGACGGGGGGCCCTACGAGCAGTACTTC. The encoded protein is CASSDGGPYEQYF.

CDR3 loop: CASSHTTNEKLFF. The CDR3 region has the DNA TGTGCCAGCAGCCATACAACTAATGAAAAACTGTTTTTT. The chain employs TRBV7-8 and TRBJ1-4; D not certain. V gave up 5 bases and J gave up 0 bases, with 4 bases separating them. In germline, CDR1 is SGHVS, CDR2 FQNEAQ. The CDR3 extends over 13 amino acids.

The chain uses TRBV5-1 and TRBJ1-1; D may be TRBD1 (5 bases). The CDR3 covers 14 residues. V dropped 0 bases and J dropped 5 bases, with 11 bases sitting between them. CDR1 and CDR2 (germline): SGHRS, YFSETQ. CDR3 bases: TGCGCCAGCAGCTTGGCGGCAGGGCGGACTGAAGCTTTCTTT. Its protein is CASSLAAGRTEAFF.

The CDR3 here is CASSVGLEANTGELFF. The DNA of the CDR3 is TGTGCCAGCAGCGTGGGACTAGAGGCGAACACCGGGGAGCTGTTTTTT. The chain has TRBV7-2 and TRBJ2-2; 8 bases match TRBD2. After removal of 5 bases from V and 0 bases from J, the junction contained 5 bases not matched to a gene. The CDR3 sequence is 16 residues long. In germline, CDR1 is SGHTA, CDR2 FQGNSA.

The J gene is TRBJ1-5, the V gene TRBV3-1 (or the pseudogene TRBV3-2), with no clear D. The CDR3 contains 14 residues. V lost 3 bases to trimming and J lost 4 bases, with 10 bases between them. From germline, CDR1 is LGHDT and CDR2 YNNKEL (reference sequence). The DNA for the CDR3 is TGTGCCAGCAGCCACGAGCCAAGAAATCAGCCCCAGCATTTT. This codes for CASSHEPRNQPQHF.

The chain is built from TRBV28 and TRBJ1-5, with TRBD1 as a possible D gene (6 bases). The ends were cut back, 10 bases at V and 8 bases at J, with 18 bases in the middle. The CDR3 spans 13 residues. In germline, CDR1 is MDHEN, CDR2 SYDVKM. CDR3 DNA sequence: TGTGCCAACTCACGGGGGGGGCCAGAGCCCCAGCATTTT. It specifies CANSRGGPEPQHF.

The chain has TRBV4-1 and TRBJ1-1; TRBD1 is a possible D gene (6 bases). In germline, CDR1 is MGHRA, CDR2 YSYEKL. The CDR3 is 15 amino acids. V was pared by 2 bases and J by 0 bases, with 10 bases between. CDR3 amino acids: CASSQTTGMNTEAFF. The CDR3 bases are TGCGCCAGCAGCCAAACGACAGGAATGAACACTGAAGCTTTCTTT.

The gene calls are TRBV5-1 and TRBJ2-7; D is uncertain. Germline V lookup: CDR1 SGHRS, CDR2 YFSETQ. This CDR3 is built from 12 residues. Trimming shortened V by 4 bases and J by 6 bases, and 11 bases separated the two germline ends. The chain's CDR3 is CASSQNGREQYF. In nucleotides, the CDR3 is TGCGCCAGCAGCCAGAACGGTCGCGAGCAGTACTTC.